The next 28 T cell receptor beta chains were all read from a single sample in a study of T cells in Graves' hyperthyroidism and ophthalmopathy. Regions amplified from RNA transcripts were the TCR beta CDR3 regions. The primer set for the first-round RT-PCR of the TCR CDR3 was HTBI. TCRdb analysed the multiplex PCR reads with MiXCR anew, one entry per CDR3 protein. This sample yields 500,000 to 650,000 distinct CDR3 sequences, of which 14% are seen a single time; 11% to 15% belongs to the top ten. The sample was blood. These receptor sequences come from a woman aged 40 to 55 with Graves' hyperthyroidism.

This clonotype was counted many times. The chain combines TRBV5-1 with TRBJ2-3; TRBD1 matches 9 bases. Trimming took 3 bases from V and 0 from J; bases not matched to a gene: 2. This CDR3 is built from 15 residues. Germline lookup yields CDR1 SGHRS and CDR2 YFSETQ. DNA of the CDR3: TGCGCCAGCAGCTGGGGGACAGGGAGCACAGATACGCAGTATTTT. Translation: CASSWGTGSTDTQYF.

As to this clonotype: The conserved phenylalanine or tryptophan is not found at the CDR3 terminus, so this likely reflects a read error. The chain couples TRBV9 to TRBJ2-1; no clear D. Germline V gene data show CDR1 as SGDLS and CDR2 as YYNGEE. There are 15 residues in the CDR3. V lost 0 bases and J lost 2, with 9 bases in between. This CDR3 is CASSVVSAAYNEQFL. Here the CDR3 DNA reads TGTGCCAGCAGCGTAGTGAGCGCTGCCTACAATGAGCAGTTCCTC.

This chain joins TRBV28 and TRBJ2-7, with D tentatively TRBD2 (5 bases). This CDR3 has 15 amino acids. The germline gives CDR1 MDHEN, CDR2 SYDVKM. V was cut by 8 bases and J by 3 bases, with 20 bases left in between. The CDR3 DNA follows: TGTGCCAGCTCCCTTACTAGGACTCCCCGCTACGAGCAGTACTTC. This encodes CASSLTRTPRYEQYF. Supplemented by reference TRBV28 and TRBJ2-7, the full variable domain reads DVKVTQSSRYLVKRTGEKVFLECVQDMDHENMFWYRQDPGLGLRLIYFSYDVKMKEKGDIPEGYSVSREKKERFSLILESASTNQTSMYLCASSLTRTPRYEQYFGPGTRLTVT.

Ten or more counts support this clonotype. The chain is built from TRBV2 and TRBJ2-3, with a weak D call TRBD1 (5 bases). This CDR3 is 15 amino acids long. V shed 3 bases and J shed 4 bases, with 14 bases lying between them. CDR1 and CDR2 from the germline V gene are SNHLY and FYNNEI. The CDR3 sequence is CASSEPGIDPDTQYF. CDR3 nucleotides: TGTGCCAGCAGTGAGCCAGGGATAGACCCAGATACGCAGTATTTT.

This clonotype came up many times. The chain is built from TRBV5-8 and TRBJ2-1; D uncertain. Germline CDR1 SGHTS, CDR2 YDEGEE. There are 13 residues in the CDR3. The germline V and J ends were trimmed by 2 bases and 3 bases, with 6 bases remaining between them. In DNA, the CDR3 is TGTGCCAGCAGCTTAGTAGGCTACAATGAGCAGTTCTTC. It specifies CASSLVGYNEQFF.

This sequence joins TRBV7-9 and TRBJ2-7; possible D gene TRBD1, 6 bases. Deletions cut 4 bases from V and 5 bases from J, with 18 bases between. Looked up from germline, CDR1 is SEHNR and CDR2 is FQNEAQ (reference sequence). This CDR3 has 15 amino acids. The chain's CDR3 is CASSSPGTLLDEQYF. CDR3 coding DNA: TGTGCCAGCAGCTCTCCCGGGACACTTCTTGACGAGCAGTACTTC.

V and J are TRBV20-1 and TRBJ2-2; no clear D. Trimming took 0 bases from V and 7 from J, leaving 9 bases between them. This CDR3 spans 13 amino acids. Germline V gene sequence: CDR1 DFQATT, CDR2 SNEGSKA (reference sequence). CDR3 sequence (DNA): TGCAGTGCTAGAGACGACCGGGTCGGGGAGCTGTTTTTT. It codes for CSARDDRVGELFF.

This clonotype appeared a few times. V gene TRBV19 combines with J gene TRBJ1-1; 8 bases line up with TRBD1. The CDR3 extends over 16 amino acids. CDR1 is LNHDA and CDR2 is SQIVND in the germline V gene (reference sequence). V trimming: 4 bases; J trimming: 0 bases; junction bases outside the gene matches: 7. CDR3 loop: CASSRGTGDLNTEAFF. Written as DNA, the CDR3 is TGTGCCAGTAGTAGGGGGACAGGCGACCTGAACACTGAAGCTTTCTTT.

In its sample, this clonotype was seen a few times. The rearrangement links TRBV6-1 to TRBJ2-2, with D perhaps given as TRBD1 or TRBD2 (5 bases each). Germline lookup yields CDR1 MNHNS and CDR2 SASEGT. V dropped 10 bases and J dropped 1 base, with 10 bases sitting between them. The CDR3 contains 13 residues. In nucleotides, the CDR3 is TGTGCCACCGGGGACGGGAACACCGGGGAGCTGTTTTTT. Encoded protein: CATGDGNTGELFF.

This clonotype was found a few times. This chain links TRBV20-1 with TRBJ2-2; D not certain. Trimming stripped 2 bases from V and 2 bases from J, with 6 bases between. This CDR3 comprises 13 residues. Germline V gene lookup returns CDR1 DFQATT and CDR2 SNEGSKA (reference sequence). The CDR3 protein is CSARLVNTGELFF. The CDR3 DNA reads as TGCAGTGCTAGACTAGTAAACACCGGGGAGCTGTTTTTT.

The sample holds a few counts of this clonotype. This chain joins TRBV15 and TRBJ1-5, with TRBD1 matching 7 bases. Germline V gene sequence: CDR1 LNHNV, CDR2 YYDKDF (reference sequence). This CDR3 has 15 amino acids. The trim removed 6 bases at V and 11 bases at J, leaving 16 bases unmatched. DNA of the CDR3: TGTGCCACCAGTCCCGGGACAGCTTCTCTCCCGTCCCAGCATTTT. Its translation: CATSPGTASLPSQHF.

The chain couples TRBV14 to TRBJ1-4; D is ambiguous. Germline V lookup: CDR1 SGHDN, CDR2 FVKESK. Deletions cut 0 bases from V and 5 bases from J, with 10 bases between. This CDR3 has 15 residues. The CDR3 sequence: CASSQELGYNEKLFF. The CDR3 DNA sequence: TGTGCCAGCAGCCAAGAATTGGGATACAATGAAAAACTGTTTTTT.

The chain recombines TRBV28 with TRBJ2-4; tentative D call: TRBD2 (5 bases). CDR3 length equals 17 residues. The V gene lost 5 bases and the J gene lost 2 bases, with 19 bases spanning the gap. Germline CDR1 and CDR2: MDHEN and SYDVKM. The CDR3 DNA is TGTGCCAGCAGTCCTTCCCGGAGCGGATTCACCAAAAACATTCAGTACTTC. It specifies CASSPSRSGFTKNIQYF.

This sequence joins TRBV4-1 and TRBJ2-7; a weak D match, TRBD1 (5 bases). V was pared by 1 base and J by 2 bases, with 9 bases between. This CDR3 contains 14 residues. Germline V gives CDR1 MGHRA, CDR2 YSYEKL. CDR3 region: CASSQAGSAYEQYF. The CDR3 DNA is TGCGCCAGCAGCCAAGCAGGGTCGGCCTACGAGCAGTACTTC.

This clonotype was seen many times. The J gene is TRBJ2-5, the V gene TRBV11-2; D possibly corresponds to TRBD2 (5 bases). The CDR3 sequence is 12 residues long. Between the trimmed V and J ends, which lost 5 bases and 5 bases, there was a span of 9 bases. CDR1 and CDR2 (germline): SGHAT, FQNNGV. This CDR3 reads CASSQRVETQYF. In DNA form, the CDR3 reads TGTGCCAGCAGCCAGAGGGTTGAGACCCAGTACTTC.

The chain recombines TRBV12-3 or TRBV12-4 with TRBJ2-1; 8 bases fit TRBD1. With 1 base clipped from V and 6 bases from J, the junction kept 5 bases outside the gene matches. The length of the CDR3 is 15 residues. The CDR3 sequence is CASSLGTGFSNEQFF. The CDR3 nucleotides are TGTGCCAGCAGTTTAGGGACAGGGTTTAGCAATGAGCAGTTCTTC.

This chain connects TRBV5-1 to TRBJ2-5; 10 bases match TRBD2. The CDR3 has 15 amino acids. Germline V CDR1 and CDR2: SGHRS, YFSETQ. J was trimmed by 5 bases and V by 0 bases; bases with no gene match: 4. CDR3 sequence reads: CASSLASGRAETQYF. CDR3 bases: TGCGCCAGCAGCTTGGCCAGCGGGAGGGCGGAGACCCAGTACTTC.

This clonotype was detected many times. The chain carries TRBV5-1 and TRBJ2-3; the D is unclear. The CDR3 covers 15 residues. Germline CDR1 SGHRS, CDR2 YFSETQ. V was shortened by 4 bases and J by 3 bases, with 15 bases between the two germline ends. The CDR3 loop is CASSLPQAGTDTQYF. The DNA of the CDR3 is TGCGCCAGCAGCCTCCCTCAGGCCGGTACAGATACGCAGTATTTT.

This clonotype was detected many times. This chain links TRBV2 with TRBJ2-7, with a weak D call TRBD2 (6 bases). Trimming removed 6 bases at V and 3 bases at J, with 15 bases between. From germline, CDR1 is SNHLY and CDR2 FYNNEI. The CDR3 covers 14 residues. The CDR3 loop reads CASSGGGSGYEQYF. In DNA, the CDR3 is TGTGCCAGCAGCGGCGGAGGTAGCGGCTACGAGCAGTACTTC.

This clonotype was picked up a small number of times. This chain uses TRBV27 with TRBJ2-7, with 11 positions matching TRBD2. The CDR3 is 16 amino acids. V was clipped by 6 bases and J by 7 bases; unmatched bases: 14. CDR1 is MNHEY, CDR2 SMNVEV, per germline (reference sequence). The CDR3 region has the DNA TGTGCCAGCAGGGCCTTTAGCGGGGGGGTCCTGGGTGAGCAGTACTTC. Its translation is CASRAFSGGVLGEQYF.

The sample holds many counts of this clonotype. For the CDR3, the DNA is TGCAGCGTTGAAGGTGGTGGGCGGAACACTGAAGCTTTCTTT. Translated, it gives CSVEGGGRNTEAFF. This sequence joins TRBV29-1 and TRBJ1-1; D ambiguous. The CDR3 has 14 residues. V was pared by 1 base and J by 1 base, with 10 bases between. The germline V gene has CDR1 SQVTM and CDR2 ANQGSEA.

This clonotype was observed many times. V is TRBV5-1 and J is TRBJ2-3; D possibly corresponds to TRBD1 (5 bases). Germline values: CDR1 SGHRS, CDR2 YFSETQ. V lost 4 bases, J lost 6 bases, and 15 bases lay in between. The CDR3 is 14 amino acids. The CDR3 protein is CASSERPGLDTQYF. DNA for the CDR3: TGCGCCAGCAGCGAAAGGCCAGGGTTGGATACGCAGTATTTT.

CDR3 in DNA: TGTGCCAGCAGGGACTATCAACACGAGCAGTACTTC. As protein: CASRDYQHEQYF. The chain joins TRBV6-1 to TRBJ2-7; the D gene is possibly TRBD2 (6 bases). This CDR3 region has 12 residues. The germline V and J ends were trimmed by 6 bases and 5 bases, with 11 bases remaining between them. Germline V gives CDR1 MNHNS, CDR2 SASEGT.

The sample holds many counts of this clonotype. The chain recombines TRBV27 with TRBJ2-7, with a tentative D call TRBD2 (7 bases). Trimming left V 5 bases short and J 3 bases short, with 20 bases between. Germline V gene sequence: CDR1 MNHEY, CDR2 SMNVEV (reference sequence). The CDR3 is made up of 16 amino acids. The CDR3 bases are TGTGCCAGCAGTCCTAAGGTGGCCGGGGGGCGCTACGAGCAGTACTTC. Translation: CASSPKVAGGRYEQYF.

This clonotype was counted only a few times. V gene TRBV13 combines with J gene TRBJ1-4, with a weak D call TRBD1 (6 bases). V lost 6 bases to trimming and J lost 4 bases, with 12 bases between them. Germline CDR1 and CDR2: PRHDT and FYEKMQ (reference sequence). This CDR3 comprises 14 residues. For the CDR3, the DNA is TGTGCCAGCAGTCAGGGGAGCGGTAATGAAAAACTGTTTTTT. Its translation: CASSQGSGNEKLFF.

This clonotype was counted a few times. The rearrangement links TRBV4-1 to TRBJ1-2, with 9 bases lining up with TRBD1. The J segment lost 1 base and the V segment lost 3 bases, leaving 12 bases of the junction unmatched. The CDR3 totals 18 residues. Germline-derived CDR1 and CDR2 are MGHRA and YSYEKL. The CDR3 protein is CASSHLPGQGMGNYGYTF. CDR3 bases: TGCGCCAGCAGCCATCTACCCGGACAGGGGATGGGTAACTATGGCTACACCTTC.

Ten or more counts support this clonotype. The chain is built from TRBV20-1 and TRBJ1-4; D not certain. V lost 3 bases and J 3 bases, leaving 11 bases between the germline ends. The CDR3 loop spans 14 amino acids. The germline CDR1 and CDR2 sequences are DFQATT and SNEGSKA (reference sequence). This CDR3 is CSASIPSSNEKLFF. The CDR3, as DNA: TGCAGTGCTAGCATCCCCAGTTCTAATGAAAAACTGTTTTTT.

This sequence joins TRBV7-2 and TRBJ2-4; no reliable D call. This CDR3 spans 14 amino acids. V gave up 5 bases and J gave up 3 bases, with 11 bases separating them. Germline lookup yields CDR1 SGHTA and CDR2 FQGNSA. The CDR3 DNA reads as TGTGCCAGCAGCCCTGAGACCTACAAAAACATTCAGTACTTC. This gives the protein CASSPETYKNIQYF.